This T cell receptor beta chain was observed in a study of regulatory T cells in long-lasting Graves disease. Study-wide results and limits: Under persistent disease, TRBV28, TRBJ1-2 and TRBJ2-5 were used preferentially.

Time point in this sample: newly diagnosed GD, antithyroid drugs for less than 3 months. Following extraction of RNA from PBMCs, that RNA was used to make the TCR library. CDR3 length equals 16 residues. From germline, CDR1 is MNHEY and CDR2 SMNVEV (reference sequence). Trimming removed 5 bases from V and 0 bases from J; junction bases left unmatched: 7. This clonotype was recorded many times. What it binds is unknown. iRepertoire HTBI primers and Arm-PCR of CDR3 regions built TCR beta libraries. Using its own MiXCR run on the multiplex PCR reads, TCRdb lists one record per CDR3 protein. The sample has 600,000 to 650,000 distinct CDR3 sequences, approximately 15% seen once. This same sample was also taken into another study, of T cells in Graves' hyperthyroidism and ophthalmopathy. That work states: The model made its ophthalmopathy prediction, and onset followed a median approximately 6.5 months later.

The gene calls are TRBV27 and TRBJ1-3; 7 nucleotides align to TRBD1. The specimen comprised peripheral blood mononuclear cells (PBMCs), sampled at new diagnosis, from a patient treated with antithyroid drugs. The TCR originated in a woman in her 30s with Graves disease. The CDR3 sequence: CASSPTGTVSGNTIYF. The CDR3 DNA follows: TGTGCCAGCAGTCCGACAGGGACGGTCTCTGGAAACACCATATATTTT.